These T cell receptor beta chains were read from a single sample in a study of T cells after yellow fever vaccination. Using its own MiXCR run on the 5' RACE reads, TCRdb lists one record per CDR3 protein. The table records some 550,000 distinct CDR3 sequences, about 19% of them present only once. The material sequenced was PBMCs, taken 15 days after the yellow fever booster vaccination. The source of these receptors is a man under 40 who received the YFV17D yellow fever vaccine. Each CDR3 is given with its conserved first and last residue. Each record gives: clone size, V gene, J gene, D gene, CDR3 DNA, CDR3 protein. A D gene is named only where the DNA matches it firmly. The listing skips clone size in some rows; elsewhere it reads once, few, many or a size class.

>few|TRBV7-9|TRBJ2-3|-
TGTGCCAGCAGCTTCGATACTAGCACAGATACGCAGTATTTT
CASSFDTSTDTQYF
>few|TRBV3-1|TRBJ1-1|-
TGTGCCAGCAGCCAAGATTTACAGGAGAACACTGAAGCTTTCTTT
CASSQDLQENTEAFF
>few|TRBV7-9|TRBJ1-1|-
TGTGCCAGCAGCCAAGAGACAGGAACTGAAGCTTTCTTT
CASSQETGTEAFF
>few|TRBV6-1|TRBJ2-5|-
TGTGCCAGCAGTCCGGGACACCAACAAGAGACCCAGTACTTC
CASSPGHQQETQYF
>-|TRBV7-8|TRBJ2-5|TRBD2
TGTGCCAGCAGCTCGACTAGCGGGAGGGAACAAGAGACCCAGTACTTC
CASSSTSGREQETQYF
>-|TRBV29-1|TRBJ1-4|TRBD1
TGCAGCGTTGGGGACAGCCCTAATGAAAAACTGTTTTTT
CSVGDSPNEKLFF
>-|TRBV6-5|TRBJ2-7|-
TGTGCCAGCAGAACGGGTCGCTACGAGCAGTACTTC
CASRTGRYEQYF
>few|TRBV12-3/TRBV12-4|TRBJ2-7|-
TGTGCCAGCAGTTTGATCAGGAACCAAGAGCAGTACTTC
CASSLIRNQEQYF
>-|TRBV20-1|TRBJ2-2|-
TGCAGTGCTGGAAAGCGATCACAGGGTTACACCGGGGAGCTGTTTTTT
CSAGKRSQGYTGELFF
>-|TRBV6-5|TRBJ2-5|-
TGTGCCAGCAGTTACGTAGGCAATCAAGAGACCCAGTACTTC
CASSYVGNQETQYF
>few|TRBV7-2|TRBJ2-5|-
TGTGCCAGCAGCCCCACCAGGGTTTCGGAGACCCAGTACTTC
CASSPTRVSETQYF
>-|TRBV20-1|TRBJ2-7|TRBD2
TGCAGTGCTAGAGAGGGACTAGGGGGATACGAGCAGTACTTC
CSAREGLGGYEQYF
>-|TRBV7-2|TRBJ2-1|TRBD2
TGTGCCAGCAGACTAGCGGGAGGGCGCATGAATGAGCAGTTCTTC
CASRLAGGRMNEQFF
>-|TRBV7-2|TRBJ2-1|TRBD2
TGTGCCAGCAGCTCAACTAGCGTTTACAATGAGCAGTTCTTC
CASSSTSVYNEQFF
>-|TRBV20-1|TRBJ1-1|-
TGCAGTGCTAGAGACCCACTCCGAGGGGGGGCACGGTTGGGGACTGAAGCTTTCTTT
CSARDPLRGGARLGTEAFF
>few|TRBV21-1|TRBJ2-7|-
TGTGCCAGCAGCAACCTCAGCGGGAGGATTTACGAGCAGTACTTC
CASSNLSGRIYEQYF
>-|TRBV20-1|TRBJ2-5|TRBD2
TGCAGTGCCCAAGCGGGAGTAGAGACCCAGTACTTC
CSAQAGVETQYF
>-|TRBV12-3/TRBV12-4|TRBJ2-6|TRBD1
TGTGCCAGCAGTTTACTGGGACAGCACTCTGGGGCCAACGTCCTGACTTTC
CASSLLGQHSGANVLTF
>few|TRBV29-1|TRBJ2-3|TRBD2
TGCAGCGTTGTTTGGCTAGCGGGAGTGTACGGGGATACGCAGTATTTT
CSVVWLAGVYGDTQYF
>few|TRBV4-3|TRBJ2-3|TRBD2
TGCGCCAGCAGCCCGAACACGGGACTAGCGTCCCGGGATACGCAGTATTTT
CASSPNTGLASRDTQYF
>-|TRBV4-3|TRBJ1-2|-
TGCGCCAGCAGCCAAGTTATAGCCTATGGCTACACCTTC
CASSQVIAYGYTF
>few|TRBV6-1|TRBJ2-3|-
TGTGCCAGCCTAGGGGGTGGCACAGATGCGCAGTATTTT
CASLGGGTDAQYF
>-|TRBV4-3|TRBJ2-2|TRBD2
TGCGCCAGCAGCCAAGGGCCTAGCGGGAGGGCCGGAACCGGGGAGCTGTTTTTT
CASSQGPSGRAGTGELFF
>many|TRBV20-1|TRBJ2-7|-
TGCAGTGGGGAGGTAGCGGATTCCTACGAGCAGTACTTC
CSGEVADSYEQYF
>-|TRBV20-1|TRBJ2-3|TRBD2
TGCAGTGCCATGACTAGCGGCCCAGATACGCAGTATTTT
CSAMTSGPDTQYF
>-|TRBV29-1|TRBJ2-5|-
TGCAGCGTCCAGGGGAAAGAGACCCAGTACTTC
CSVQGKETQYF
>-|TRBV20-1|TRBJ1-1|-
TGCAGTGCTAGAGGCCCGGTCAACACTGAAGCTTTCTTT
CSARGPVNTEAFF
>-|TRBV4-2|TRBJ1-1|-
TGTGCCAGCAGCCAAGTAGTAGAGCTGGAAGCTTTCTTT
CASSQVVELEAFF
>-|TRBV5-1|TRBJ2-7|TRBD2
TGCGCCAGCAGGAGGACAGCAACCGCCCTAGCGGGAGGGGGCGAGCAGTACTTC
CASRRTATALAGGGEQYF
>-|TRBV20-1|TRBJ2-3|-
TGCAGTGCTAGAGGGGCTAGCCAGCCCACAGATACGCAGTATTTT
CSARGASQPTDTQYF
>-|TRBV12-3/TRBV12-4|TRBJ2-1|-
TGTGCCAGCAGTTTGGTACAGCAAAATGAGCAGTTCTTC
CASSLVQQNEQFF
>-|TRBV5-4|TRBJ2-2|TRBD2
TGTGCCAGCAGCTTTTTAGCGGGAGGGCCGGACGGGGAGCTGTTTTTT
CASSFLAGGPDGELFF
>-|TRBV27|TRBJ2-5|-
TGTGCCAGCAGTATCGGGACCCTGGGAGAGACCCAGTACTTC
CASSIGTLGETQYF
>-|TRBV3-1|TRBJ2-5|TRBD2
TGTGCCAGCAGCCCCGGACTAGCGGGAGAATGGGGGACCCAGTACTTC
CASSPGLAGEWGTQYF
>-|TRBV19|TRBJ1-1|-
TGTGCCAGTAGTAGATCAGGGGAAGCTTTCTTT
CASSRSGEAFF
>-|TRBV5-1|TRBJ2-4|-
TGCGCCAGCAGCATTTGGAGGGCCGGGGCCAAAAACATTCAGTACTTC
CASSIWRAGAKNIQYF
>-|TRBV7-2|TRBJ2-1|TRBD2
TGTGCCAGCAGCTTAGCCCCCCTGACTAGCGGCCCTGGGAATGAGCAGTTCTTC
CASSLAPLTSGPGNEQFF
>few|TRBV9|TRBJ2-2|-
TGTGCCAGCAGCCCGGGACCAACCTACACCGGGGAGCTGTTTTTT
CASSPGPTYTGELFF
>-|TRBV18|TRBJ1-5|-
TGTGCCAGCTCGCCCAGAGATAATCAGCCCCAGCATTTT
CASSPRDNQPQHF
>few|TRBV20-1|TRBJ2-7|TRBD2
TGCAGTGCTAGAGCAATTAGCGGGAGGGTGAGCTCCTACGAGCAGTACTTC
CSARAISGRVSSYEQYF
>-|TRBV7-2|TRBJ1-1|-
TGTGCCAGCAGCAGTTACGGGGGCACTGAAGCTTTCTTT
CASSSYGGTEAFF
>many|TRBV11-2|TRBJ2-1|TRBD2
TGTGCCAGCAGCCCAGGACTAGCGGGAGATGATGAGCAGTTCTTC
CASSPGLAGDDEQFF
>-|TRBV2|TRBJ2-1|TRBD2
TGTGCCAGCAAGGTTTCTAGCGGAAGTAATGAGCAGTTCTTC
CASKVSSGSNEQFF
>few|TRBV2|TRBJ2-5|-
TGTGCCAGCAGTGCTCTACAAGAGACCCAGTACTTC
CASSALQETQYF
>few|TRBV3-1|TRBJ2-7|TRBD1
TGTGCCAGCAGCCTGGGACAGGCCTCCTACGAGCAGTACTTC
CASSLGQASYEQYF
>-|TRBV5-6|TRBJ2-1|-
TGTGCCAGCAGCTTGACTCCGGGCCCCACCTTTGGTGAGCAGTTCTTC
CASSLTPGPTFGEQFF
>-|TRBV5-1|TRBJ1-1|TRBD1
TGCGCCAGCAGCAGAACAGGGGGGAACGCTGAAGCTTTCTTT
CASSRTGGNAEAFF
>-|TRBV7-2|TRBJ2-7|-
TGTGCCAGCATACAACCGGGACGGAGTTACGAGCAGTACTTC
CASIQPGRSYEQYF
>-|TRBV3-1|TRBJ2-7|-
TGTGCCAGCAGAGAGGGGGGGAGATCCTACGAGCAGTACTTC
CASREGGRSYEQYF
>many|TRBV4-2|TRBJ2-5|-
TGTGCCAGCAGCCTCTCTGGTCCAGGGGGGTACCAAGAGACCCAGTACTTC
CASSLSGPGGYQETQYF
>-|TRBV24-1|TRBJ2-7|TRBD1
TGTGCCACCAGTGGGGGGACAGGGGCTAACTACGAGCAGTACTTC
CATSGGTGANYEQYF
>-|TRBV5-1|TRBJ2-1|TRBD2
TGCGCCAGCAGCCTGAGCCTAGCGGCTTACAATGAGCAGTTCTTC
CASSLSLAAYNEQFF
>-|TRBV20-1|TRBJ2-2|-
TGCAGTGCTAGAAGGGCCGCGAACACCGGGGAGCTGTTTTTT
CSARRAANTGELFF
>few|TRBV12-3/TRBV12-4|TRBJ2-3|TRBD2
TGTGCCAGCAGTCTATCTAGCGGAGGGTTCACAGATACGCAGTATTTT
CASSLSSGGFTDTQYF
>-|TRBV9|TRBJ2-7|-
TGTGCCAGCAGCGTAGATGGTATCTCCTACGAGCAGTACTTC
CASSVDGISYEQYF
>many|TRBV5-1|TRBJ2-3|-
-
CASSSSGGTTDTQYF
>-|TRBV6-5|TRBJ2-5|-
TGTGCCAGAGACGGCCTCCAAGAGACCCAGTACTTC
CARDGLQETQYF
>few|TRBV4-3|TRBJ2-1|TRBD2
TGCGCCAGCAGTCAACTTGCGGGAGGGCCCAATGAGCAGTTCTTC
CASSQLAGGPNEQFF
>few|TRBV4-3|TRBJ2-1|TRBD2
TGCGCCAGCAGCCACCGAGGGACTAGCGGACAGTTCTTC
CASSHRGTSGQFF
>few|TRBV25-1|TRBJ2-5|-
TGTGCCAGCAGTGCCCTACAACTAGAGACCCAGTACTTC
CASSALQLETQYF